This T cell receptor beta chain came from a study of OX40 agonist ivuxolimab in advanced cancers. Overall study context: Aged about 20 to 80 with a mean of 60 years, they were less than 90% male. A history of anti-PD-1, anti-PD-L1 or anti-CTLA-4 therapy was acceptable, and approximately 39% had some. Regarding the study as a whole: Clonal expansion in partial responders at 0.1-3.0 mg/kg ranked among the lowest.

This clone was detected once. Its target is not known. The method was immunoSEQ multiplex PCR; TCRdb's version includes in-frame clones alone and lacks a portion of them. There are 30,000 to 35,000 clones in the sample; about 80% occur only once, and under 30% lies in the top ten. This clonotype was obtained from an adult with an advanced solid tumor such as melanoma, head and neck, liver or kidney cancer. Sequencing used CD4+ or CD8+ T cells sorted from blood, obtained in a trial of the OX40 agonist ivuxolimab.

The CDR3 here is CASSRRPETQYF. CDR3 in DNA: TGTGCCAGCTCACGCCGTCCCGAAACCCAGTACTTC. The chain joins TRBV18 to TRBJ2-5; no clear D gene. Trimming shortened V by 4 bases and J by 8 bases, and 11 bases separated the two germline ends. The length of the CDR3 is 12 residues. CDR1 is KGHSH and CDR2 is LQKENI in the germline V gene.